This T cell receptor beta chain was sequenced in a study of cytomegalovirus exposure and HLA in healthy donors. The germline V gene has CDR1 MDHEN and CDR2 SYDVKM. The CDR3 is 11 residues long. V trimming: 10 bases; J trimming: 12 bases; junction bases outside the gene matches: 7. It was with 60 Vbeta and 13 Jbeta primers that the PCR ran. Per the authors' pipeline: A later analysis tallied 87 million or so unique TCR beta chains, around 10 million of them shared. The assay was immunoSEQ multiplex PCR, and TCRdb's table has in-frame clones only and misses some. V, J and clone size derive from that table, while D and trimming were established from the DNA sequence. The sample records roughly 140,000 clones, approximately 82% being singletons.

Sequences were obtained from PBMCs. The clonotype was recovered from an older woman in good health and CMV-seropositive. The V call is TRBV28, the J call TRBJ2-7; the match to TRBD2 covers 12 bases. The CDR3 coding sequence is TGTGCCACCCGACTAGCGGGAGCCCTGTACTTC. It translates to CATRLAGALYF.